Below, one T cell receptor beta chain is given with its context. No antigen is known for it. Base qualities were left out, and no much larger clone turns up one base away. Library construction relied on the immunoSEQ multiplex PCR assay. Imported from immuneACCESS, the table was reduced by TCRdb to in-frame sequences with V and J called. These copies leave out some clones; in studies compared against another copy, an unresolved V gene accounts for under half, and the cause of the remainder is not known. The sample table shows hundreds of thousands of clones, and approximately 89% are seen once. The ten largest clonotypes hold roughly 0.0094% of the sample. The record originates from a study of shared T cell receptors in the human thymus (dated by TCRdb to about 2021). Study-wide context: The study examined how the human thymus generates shared, self-reactive T-cell receptor alpha chains.

From cysteine to phenylalanine, the CDR3 is 19 amino acids long. The DNA shown is the 57-base CDR3, in frame from base 1. The CDR1 and CDR2 encoded by the germline V gene are MDHEN and SYDVKM. Unmatched junction bases come to 10, with V trimmed by 2 bases and J by 1 base. These data were also filed under a second study, of human thymus T cells. From that second study: In Finland, the donors were immunologically healthy infants who were having open corrective cardiac surgery for congenital heart defects. The thymus tissue came from surgical resects taken out during corrective cardiac surgery. Biased V and J gene segment usage appeared to be present in both thymic and peripheral blood repertoires. The related research reported highly overlapping thymic TCR repertoires among unrelated individuals. TCR alpha and beta repertoires from about 8 infant thymus samples and four related peripheral blood samples were characterized in the study. The cohort included about 6 male and a couple of female infants, with donor ages spanning 7 to 244 days. After being mechanically released from the tissue, thymocytes were kept at -70 degrees C in pellets of roughly 9.5-31 million cells. A QIAsymphony instrument was used to extract genomic DNA from the frozen cell pellets. TCRB and TCRAD loci were amplified from a standardized quantity of quality-controlled genomic DNA using the immunoSEQ multiplex PCR assay. The amplicons spanned the V(D)J region and were long enough to cover the CDR3 and allow V and J genes to be identified. Amplicon sequencing was performed on an Illumina platform through the commercial immunoSEQ service. Primer bias and sequencing errors were corrected as previously described, and TCRAD and TCRB definitions were based on the IMGT database. Repertoires were analysed with immunoSEQ Analyzer 3.0 and VDJTools, covering basic statistics, V/J segment usage, diversity estimates, rarefaction and pairwise overlap. Chao1, ChaoE, Efron-Thisted, Shannon and inverse Simpson indices were used to estimate diversity, which was also estimated on datasets down-sampled to the smallest sample. Repertoire overlap used strict matching of CDR3 nucleotide sequence, V gene and J gene, with Jaccard-based multidimensional scaling clustering. Thymus samples yielded on average about 810,000 unique TCRB clonotypes, compared with around 79,000 from blood samples.

Recombination joined TRBV28 with TRBJ2-6; TRBD2 agrees with 8 junctional bases. The receptor was derived from a boy under three years old with a congenital heart defect. Donor details come from another sample of the same person, matched by shared clones. What was sequenced was thymocytes. The DNA sequence reads TGTGCCAGCAGTTTAAAGAGCGGGAGTAGGGTGTCTGGGGCCAACGTCCTGACTTTC. Protein translation: CASSLKSGSRVSGANVLTF.